This T cell receptor (beta chain) was identified during a study of shared clonotypes between healthy human individuals. Donors were healthy HIV-negative adults without recently reported acute infections or vaccinations. As concerns this clone: Its antigen is as yet unknown.

Study-level points and caveats: Despite large depth, rarefaction showed incomplete sorted-subset sequencing. On the whole, naive subsets had larger estimated richness than memory subsets had.

Germline lookup yields CDR1 SGHRS and CDR2 YFSETQ. CDR3 length: 13 residues. V shed 0 bases and J shed 2 bases, with 6 bases lying between them. Profiling relied on immunoSEQ multiplex PCR, and the TCRdb table lists in-frame clones only, not all of them. Here the sample spans hundreds of thousands of clones, roughly 72% being singletons. This receptor was identified in a woman in her 30s in good health. The sequencing sample was made of memory CD4+ T cells sorted from blood. Subset meaning: CD45RA-negative fraction. The chain recombines TRBV5-1 with TRBJ2-7; D is unclear. DNA for the CDR3: TGCGCCAGCAGCTTGGGCTCCACCTACGAGCAGTACTTC. It encodes CASSLGSTYEQYF.